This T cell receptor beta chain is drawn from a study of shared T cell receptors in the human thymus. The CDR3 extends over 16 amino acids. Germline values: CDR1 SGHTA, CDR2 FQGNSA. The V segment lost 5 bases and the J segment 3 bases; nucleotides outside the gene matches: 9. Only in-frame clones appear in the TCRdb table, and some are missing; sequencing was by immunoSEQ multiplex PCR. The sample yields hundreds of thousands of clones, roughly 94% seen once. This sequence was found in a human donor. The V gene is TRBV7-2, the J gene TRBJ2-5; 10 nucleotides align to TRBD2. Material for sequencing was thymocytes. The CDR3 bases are TGTGCCAGCAGCGTCGAGAGGCTAGCGGGAGAAGAGACCCAGTACTTC. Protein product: CASSVERLAGEETQYF.